This T cell receptor beta chain was documented in a study of OX40 agonist ivuxolimab in advanced cancers. Using immunoSEQ multiplex PCR, the repertoire was profiled, and TCRdb retains in-frame clones only, with some absent. The sample lists fewer than 60,000 clones, about 85% occurring once. The CDR3 covers 17 residues. V was trimmed by 4 bases and J by 4 bases, leaving 19 bases between them. The V gene's germline CDR1 is SGHAT and CDR2 FQNNGV. This clone has just one count. The specimen was CD4+ or CD8+ T cells sorted from blood, collected in a trial of the OX40 agonist ivuxolimab. The TCR was taken from an adult with an advanced solid tumor such as melanoma, head and neck, liver or kidney cancer. This rearrangement joins TRBV11-2 to TRBJ1-4; D is possibly TRBD1 (6 bases). CDR3 bases: TGTGCCAGCAGCTCTAATTGGCGGGGGGCGGGTAATGAAAAACTGTTTTTT. Its protein product is CASSSNWRGAGNEKLFF.